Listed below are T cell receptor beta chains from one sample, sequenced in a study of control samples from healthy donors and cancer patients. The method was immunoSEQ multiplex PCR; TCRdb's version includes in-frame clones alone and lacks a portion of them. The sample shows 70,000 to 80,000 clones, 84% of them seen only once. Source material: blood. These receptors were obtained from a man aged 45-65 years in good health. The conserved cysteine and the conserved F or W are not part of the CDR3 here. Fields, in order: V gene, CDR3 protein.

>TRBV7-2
ASSLWTSGISLDEQY
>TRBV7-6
ASSAGYLTGELF
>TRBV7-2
ASSLAFTVPEAF
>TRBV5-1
ASSTAYNEQF
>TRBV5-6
ASSLALLNQGHTDTQY
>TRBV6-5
ASRAGTSGYNEQF
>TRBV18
ASSPVGEMGYEQY
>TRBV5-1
ASSLGGVDGGYT
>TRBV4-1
ASSQAQGRSYEQY
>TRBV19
ASSPTYRGEKLF
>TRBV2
ASRREGEKLF
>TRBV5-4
ASSLAGTQY
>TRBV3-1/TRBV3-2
ASSQGNLNTIY
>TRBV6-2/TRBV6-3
ASSWTDREHYEQY
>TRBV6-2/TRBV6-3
ASSYSATAAYEQY
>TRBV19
ASSMKEGGYTQY
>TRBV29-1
SVDVGEQF
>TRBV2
ASRPGHLGEQY
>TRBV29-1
SCSVSRSEQY
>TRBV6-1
ASSDGQLNNEKLF
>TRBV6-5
ASSDTSETDTQY
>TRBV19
ASSTQTYEQY
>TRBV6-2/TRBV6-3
ASSYPRGQGLSYEQY
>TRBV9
ASSVRWSTDTQY
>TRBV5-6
ASSLGRREGPQH
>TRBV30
AWSRMTGGGELF
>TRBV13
ASSPVGGRATGELF
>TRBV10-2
ASSIGRESAQY
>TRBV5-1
ASSPDPGASSYNEQF
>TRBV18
ASSPPGQGGTEAF
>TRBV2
ASSADGSSETQY
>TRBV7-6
ASSLGTRQGTEAF
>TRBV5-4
ASSLQGASYGYT
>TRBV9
ASSVTGVSYEQY
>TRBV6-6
ASSYGFTEAF
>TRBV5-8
ASSLMIRKSSYNEQF
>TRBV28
ASISPGQGGPDTQY
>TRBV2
ASTLFASDTQY
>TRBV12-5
ASGPGQTAHLSDEQF
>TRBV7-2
ASSSGPNEQY
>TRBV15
ATSSLGRDTQY